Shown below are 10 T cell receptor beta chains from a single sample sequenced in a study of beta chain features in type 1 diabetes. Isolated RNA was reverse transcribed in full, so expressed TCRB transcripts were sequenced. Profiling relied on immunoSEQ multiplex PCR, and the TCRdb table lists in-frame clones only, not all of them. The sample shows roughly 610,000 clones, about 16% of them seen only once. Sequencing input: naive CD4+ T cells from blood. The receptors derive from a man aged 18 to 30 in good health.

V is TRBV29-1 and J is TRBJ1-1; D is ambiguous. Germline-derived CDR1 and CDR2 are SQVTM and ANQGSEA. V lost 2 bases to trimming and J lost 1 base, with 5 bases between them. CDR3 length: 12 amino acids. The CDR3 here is CSVESGNTEAFF. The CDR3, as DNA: TGCAGCGTTGAATCAGGGAACACTGAAGCTTTCTTT. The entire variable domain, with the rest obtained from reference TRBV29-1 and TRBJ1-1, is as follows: SAVISQKPSRDICQRGTSLTIQCQVDSQVTMMFWYRQQPGQSLTLIATANQGSEATYESGFVIDKFPISRPNLTFSTLTVSNMSPEDSSIYLCSVESGNTEAFFGQGTRLTVV.

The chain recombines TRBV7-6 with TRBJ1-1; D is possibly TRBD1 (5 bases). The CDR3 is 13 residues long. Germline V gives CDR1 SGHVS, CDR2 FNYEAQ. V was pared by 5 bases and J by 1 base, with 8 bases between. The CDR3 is CASSGTPNTEAFF. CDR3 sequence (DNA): TGTGCCAGCAGCGGGACCCCGAACACTGAAGCTTTCTTT.

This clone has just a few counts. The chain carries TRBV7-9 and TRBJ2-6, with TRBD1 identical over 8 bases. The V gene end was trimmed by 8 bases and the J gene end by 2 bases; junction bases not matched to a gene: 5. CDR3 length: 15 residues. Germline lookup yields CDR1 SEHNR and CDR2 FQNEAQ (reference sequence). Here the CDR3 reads CASGPGGAGANVLTF. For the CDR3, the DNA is TGTGCCAGCGGACCAGGGGGCGCTGGGGCCAACGTCCTGACTTTC. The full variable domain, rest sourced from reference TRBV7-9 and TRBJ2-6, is DTGVSQNPRHKITKRGQNVTFRCDPISEHNRLYWYRQTLGQGPEFLTYFQNEAQLEKSRLLSDRFSAERPKGSFSTLEIQRTEQGDSAMYLCASGPGGAGANVLTFGAGSRLTVL.

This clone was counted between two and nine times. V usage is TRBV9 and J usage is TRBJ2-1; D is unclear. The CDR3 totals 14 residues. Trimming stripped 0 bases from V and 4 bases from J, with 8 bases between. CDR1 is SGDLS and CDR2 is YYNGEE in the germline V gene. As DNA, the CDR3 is TGTGCCAGCAGCGTAGCACCGGTGTACAATGAGCAGTTCTTC. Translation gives CASSVAPVYNEQFF.

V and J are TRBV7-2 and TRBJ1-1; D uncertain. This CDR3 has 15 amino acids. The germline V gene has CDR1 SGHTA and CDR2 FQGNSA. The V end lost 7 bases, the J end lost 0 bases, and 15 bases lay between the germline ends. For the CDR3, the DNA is TGTGCCAGCACGCGGGATCCAGGCATGAACACTGAAGCTTTCTTT. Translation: CASTRDPGMNTEAFF.

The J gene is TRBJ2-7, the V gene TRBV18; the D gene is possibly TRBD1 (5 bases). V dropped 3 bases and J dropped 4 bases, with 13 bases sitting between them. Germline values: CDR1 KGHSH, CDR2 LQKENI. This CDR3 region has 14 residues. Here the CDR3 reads CASSPVGVRYEQYF. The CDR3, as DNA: TGTGCCAGCTCACCGGTAGGGGTACGGTACGAGCAGTACTTC.

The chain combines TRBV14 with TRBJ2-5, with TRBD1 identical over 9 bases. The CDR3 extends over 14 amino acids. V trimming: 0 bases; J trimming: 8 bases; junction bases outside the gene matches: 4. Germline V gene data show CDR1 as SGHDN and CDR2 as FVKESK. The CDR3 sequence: CASSQELDRGTQYF. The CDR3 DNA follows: TGTGCCAGCAGCCAAGAATTGGACAGGGGAACCCAGTACTTC.

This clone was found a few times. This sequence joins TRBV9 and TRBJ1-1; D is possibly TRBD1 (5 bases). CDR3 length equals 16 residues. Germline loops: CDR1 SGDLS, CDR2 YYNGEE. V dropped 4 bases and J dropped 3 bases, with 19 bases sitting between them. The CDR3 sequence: CASSPEGQGLYTEAFF. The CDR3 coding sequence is TGTGCCAGCAGCCCAGAGGGGCAGGGTTTGTACACTGAAGCTTTCTTT. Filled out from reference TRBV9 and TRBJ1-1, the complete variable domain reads DSGVTQTPKHLITATGQRVTLRCSPRSGDLSVYWYQQSLDQGLQFLIQYYNGEERAKGNILERFSAQQFPDLHSELNLSSLELGDSALYFCASSPEGQGLYTEAFFGQGTRLTVV.

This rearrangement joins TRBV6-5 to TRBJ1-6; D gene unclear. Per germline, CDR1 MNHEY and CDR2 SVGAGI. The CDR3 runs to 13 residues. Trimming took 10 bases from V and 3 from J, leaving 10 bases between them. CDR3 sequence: CAIARIYNSPLHF. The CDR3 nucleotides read TGTGCCATCGCCAGGATCTATAATTCACCCCTCCACTTT.

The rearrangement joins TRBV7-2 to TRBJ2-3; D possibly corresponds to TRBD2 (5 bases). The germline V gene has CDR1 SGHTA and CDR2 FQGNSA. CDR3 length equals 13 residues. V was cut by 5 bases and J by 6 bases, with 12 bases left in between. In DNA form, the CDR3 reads TGTGCCAGCAGCCCCTCCCCGGGGGATACGCAGTATTTT. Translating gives CASSPSPGDTQYF.